Each of the 15 T cell receptor beta chains below was sequenced from the same sample in a study of T cells in Graves' hyperthyroidism and ophthalmopathy. Amplification of TCR beta CDR3 regions used RNA as the template. A set of HTBI primers served as the primers for a first-round RT-PCR of the TCR CDR3. TCRdb analysed the multiplex PCR reads with MiXCR anew, one entry per CDR3 protein. Seen here are fewer than 450,000 distinct CDR3 sequences, approximately 18% observed once, and the top ten hold almost 35%. Source material: blood. These TCRs come from a woman aged 25-40 years with Graves' hyperthyroidism that later progressed to Graves' ophthalmopathy.

J is TRBJ2-3 and V is TRBV30; tentatively, D is TRBD2 (6 bases). This CDR3 region has 13 residues. Deletions cut 4 bases from V and 2 bases from J, with 10 bases between. CDR1 and CDR2 from the germline V gene are GTSNPN and SVGIG (reference sequence). CDR3 sequence (DNA): TGTGCCTGGATGCGGGGTGTCACAGATACGCAGTATTTT. It is translated as CAWMRGVTDTQYF.

Ten or more counts support this clonotype. V and J are TRBV12-5 and TRBJ1-1; no reliable D call. The CDR3 runs to 14 residues. Germline V gene data show CDR1 as LGHNT and CDR2 as FRNRAP. V was trimmed by 1 base and J by 8 bases, leaving 14 bases between them. The CDR3: CASGLDPPWREAFF. The CDR3 DNA reads TGTGCTAGTGGTTTGGACCCCCCCTGGAGGGAAGCTTTCTTT.

The rearrangement uses TRBV5-5 and TRBJ2-5; possible D gene TRBD2, 6 bases. Looked up from germline, CDR1 is SGHKS and CDR2 is YYEKEE (reference sequence). This CDR3 has 16 amino acids. Deletions cut 1 base from V and 2 bases from J, with 15 bases between. Here the CDR3 DNA reads TGTGCCAGCAGCTTGCTCTGGACTGGACTACAAGAGACCCAGTACTTC. Its protein product is CASSLLWTGLQETQYF.

This clonotype was seen at least ten times. This chain links TRBV6-1 with TRBJ1-3; D unresolved. The V end was cut by 7 bases, the J end by 0 bases, with 10 bases between. Germline values: CDR1 MNHNS, CDR2 SASEGT. This CDR3 comprises 14 residues. The DNA of the CDR3 is TGTGCCAGCAATCCTCTCGGCTCTGGAAACACCATATATTTT. Translation gives CASNPLGSGNTIYF.

There are a few counts of this clonotype. The chain carries TRBV28 and TRBJ1-5; TRBD1 might be the D (5 bases). The germline V gene encodes CDR1 MDHEN and CDR2 SYDVKM. This CDR3 has 14 amino acids. V was shortened by 7 bases and J by 7 bases, with 17 bases between the two germline ends. Here the CDR3 reads CASTLGGFRQPQHF. CDR3 bases: TGTGCCAGCACCCTCGGGGGGTTTAGACAGCCCCAGCATTTT. Based on the CDR3 plus reference TRBV28 and TRBJ1-5, the full variable domain is DVKVTQSSRYLVKRTGEKVFLECVQDMDHENMFWYRQDPGLGLRLIYFSYDVKMKEKGDIPEGYSVSREKKERFSLILESASTNQTSMYLCASTLGGFRQPQHFGDGTRLSIL.

The chain combines TRBV11-2 with TRBJ2-1, with TRBD2 matching 9 bases. The junction had 5 bases not matched to a gene; V was cut back by 0 bases and J by 2 bases. The CDR3 runs 17 residues. Germline assignment: CDR1 SGHAT and CDR2 FQNNGV. The CDR3 bases are TGTGCCAGCAGCTTAGATCTGGCGGGAGGGACCTACAATGAGCAGTTCTTC. Its protein is CASSLDLAGGTYNEQFF.

This clonotype appeared many times. This chain joins TRBV12-3 or TRBV12-4 and TRBJ1-5, with D hard to call. There are 15 residues in the CDR3. The ends were cut back, 0 bases at V and 2 bases at J, with 8 bases in the middle. The CDR3 region is CASSLALGGNQPQHF. For the CDR3, the DNA is TGTGCCAGCAGTTTAGCGCTTGGGGGCAATCAGCCCCAGCATTTT.

The V gene is TRBV7-2, the J gene TRBJ1-2; D is undetermined. Germline values: CDR1 SGHTA, CDR2 FQGNSA. The CDR3 length is 15 residues. The ends were cut back, 0 bases at V and 3 bases at J, with 11 bases in the middle. The DNA of the CDR3 is TGTGCCAGCAGCTTAGCGCCTGGGGTAGACTATGGCTACACCTTC. Protein: CASSLAPGVDYGYTF.

This clonotype was counted only a few times. The chain is built from TRBV19 and TRBJ2-6; D gene ambiguous. Germline V gene data show CDR1 as LNHDA and CDR2 as SQIVND (reference sequence). The CDR3 consists of 15 residues. The V end lost 5 bases, the J end lost 0 bases, and 8 bases lay between the germline ends. The CDR3 protein is CASSPRTSGANVLTF. CDR3 nucleotides: TGTGCCAGTAGTCCTAGAACCTCTGGGGCCAACGTCCTGACTTTC.

This clonotype was detected many times. The chain is built from TRBV7-9 and TRBJ1-5, with D unclear. Germline CDR1 and CDR2: SEHNR and FQNEAQ (reference sequence). The CDR3 contains 12 residues. Trimming took 4 bases from V and 4 from J, leaving 5 bases between them. The DNA for the CDR3 is TGTGCCAGCAGCTCGAATAATCAGCCCCAGCATTTT. It specifies CASSSNNQPQHF.

This chain connects TRBV5-1 to TRBJ2-2; D gene unclear. CDR1 SGHRS and CDR2 YFSETQ come from the germline V gene. This CDR3 region has 15 residues. Trimming removed 4 bases at V and 1 base at J, with 11 bases between. CDR3 protein: CASSRTGVNTGELFF. The CDR3 DNA reads as TGCGCCAGCAGCCGGACGGGTGTGAACACCGGGGAGCTGTTTTTT.

The chain couples TRBV10-3 to TRBJ1-3; D is unclear. In germline, CDR1 is ENHRY, CDR2 SYGVKD. Trimming shortened V by 3 bases and J by 2 bases, and 8 bases separated the two germline ends. The length of the CDR3 is 14 residues. This CDR3 reads CAISDPGAGNTIYF. In nucleotides, the CDR3 is TGTGCCATCAGTGACCCAGGAGCTGGAAACACCATATATTTT.

On this clonotype itself: A much larger clone lies one base from this, so it may be a read error. The V call is TRBV28, the J call TRBJ2-7; D uncertain. The germline gives CDR1 MDHEN, CDR2 SYDVKM. CDR3 length: 14 amino acids. The CDR3 reads CVSSLQGLSYEQYF. CDR3 DNA sequence: TGTGTCAGCAGTTTACAAGGCCTCTCCTACGAGCAGTACTTC.

The rearrangement joins TRBV30 to TRBJ2-1, with D possibly being TRBD1 or TRBD2 (6 bases each). V was trimmed by 5 bases and J by 10 bases, leaving 21 bases between them. CDR3 size: 14 residues. CDR1 and CDR2 from the germline V gene are GTSNPN and SVGIG (reference sequence). The CDR3 sequence: CAWGGREGWGEQFF. In DNA form, the CDR3 reads TGTGCCTGGGGGGGGCGGGAAGGCTGGGGAGAGCAGTTCTTC.

The chain joins TRBV7-3 to TRBJ1-1; a possible D gene is TRBD1 (5 bases). Germline V lookup: CDR1 SGHTA, CDR2 FQGTGA. Trimming removed 2 bases from V and 6 bases from J, with 16 bases in between. The CDR3 has 15 amino acids. CDR3 amino acids: CASSLSRGNPPEAFF. For the CDR3, the DNA is TGTGCCAGCAGCTTATCGCGGGGGAACCCCCCTGAAGCTTTCTTT.